This TCR beta chain was captured by sequencing in a study of technical replicates of blood from several donors. Germline V gene data show CDR1 as MNHEY and CDR2 as SMNVEV (reference sequence). The V and J ends lost 3 bases and 4 bases respectively, with 9 bases between them. CDR3 length: 13 amino acids. TCRdb's table, derived via immunoSEQ multiplex PCR, lists solely in-frame clones and lacks some. The sample holds tens of thousands of clones; approximately 94% are singletons and the top ten take 0.3% to 0.45%. Sequencing used T cells isolated from PBMCs. This clonotype was obtained from a human donor in good health. The chain combines TRBV27 with TRBJ1-2, with no clear D. CDR3 coding DNA: TGTGCCAGCAGTTTGAGCCGATCCTATGGCTACACCTTC. Translating it yields CASSLSRSYGYTF.